These 9 T cell receptor beta chains originate from one sample sequenced in a study of blood T cell repertoires in COVID-19. Sequenced by immunoSEQ multiplex PCR; TCRdb stores in-frame clones only, minus some. The data show 95,000 to 150,000 clones, with 83% seen just once and around 5.6% held by the top ten. Sequenced material: peripheral blood. Receptor source: a man at least 80 years old with active or convalescent COVID-19.

This chain links TRBV6-2 or TRBV6-3 with TRBJ2-7; 7 nucleotides agree with TRBD1. The CDR3 sequence is 13 residues long. With V trimmed by 6 bases and J by 2 bases, 4 bases remained unmatched. Germline lookup yields CDR1 MNHEY and CDR2 SVGEGT. The CDR3 here is CASSDGQAYEQYF. The DNA for the CDR3 is TGTGCCAGCAGCGACGGACAGGCCTACGAGCAGTACTTC.

This clone has a single count. The rearrangement links TRBV3-1 (or the pseudogene TRBV3-2) to TRBJ2-1; D is possibly TRBD2 (6 bases). The CDR3 totals 13 residues. Trimming shortened V by 6 bases and J by 6 bases, and 12 bases separated the two germline ends. CDR1 and CDR2 (germline): LGHDT, YNNKEL (reference sequence). The CDR3 reads CASSRLVSNEQFF. The CDR3 nucleotides are TGTGCCAGCAGTCGACTAGTATCCAATGAGCAGTTCTTC.

The chain carries TRBV28 and TRBJ2-7, with TRBD1 as a possible D gene (5 bases). The ends were cut back, 10 bases at V and 1 base at J, with 8 bases in the middle. Germline CDR1 and CDR2: MDHEN and SYDVKM. This CDR3 spans 11 amino acids. The CDR3 region is CAIQGSYEQYF. The CDR3 nucleotides read TGTGCCATTCAGGGTTCCTACGAGCAGTACTTC.

The chain couples TRBV6-2 or TRBV6-3 to TRBJ1-2, with TRBD1 identical over 11 bases. The V and J ends lost 5 bases and 7 bases, in that order; junction bases with no gene match: 6. Germline CDR1 is MNHEY and CDR2 is SVGEGT. The CDR3 spans 14 residues. The CDR3 region has the DNA TGTGCCAGCAGTCCAAGGACAGGGGGCTTTGGCTACACCTTC. This gives the protein CASSPRTGGFGYTF.

V usage is TRBV7-3 and J usage is TRBJ2-3; 9 positions match TRBD1. This CDR3 contains 14 residues. J lost 4 bases, V lost 5 bases, and 4 bases had no gene match. Germline lookup yields CDR1 SGHTA and CDR2 FQGTGA. CDR3 protein: CASSQRQGADTQYF. As DNA, the CDR3 is TGTGCCAGCAGCCAAAGACAGGGGGCAGATACGCAGTATTTT.

This chain connects TRBV25-1 to TRBJ1-2; D is possibly TRBD1 (5 bases). Germline lookup yields CDR1 MGHDK and CDR2 SYGVNS. CDR3 size: 13 residues. Trimming stripped 3 bases from V and 8 bases from J, with 13 bases between. The CDR3 region has the DNA TGTGCCAGCAGTGATTCATTCGGGGGGGGCTACACCTTC. Amino acids: CASSDSFGGGYTF.

The chain couples TRBV15 to TRBJ1-5; D gene ambiguous. Germline lookup yields CDR1 LNHNV and CDR2 YYDKDF (reference sequence). With 0 bases removed from V and 5 bases from J, the gap between germline ends came to 8 bases. CDR3 length: 14 residues. CDR3 in DNA: TGTGCCACCAGCAGAGATCGGGGTTATCAGCCCCAGCATTTT. This gives the protein CATSRDRGYQPQHF.

The chain carries TRBV28 and TRBJ1-1; tentative D call: TRBD1 (6 bases). This CDR3 is 19 amino acids long. The germline CDR1 and CDR2 sequences are MDHEN and SYDVKM. V lost 6 bases and J lost 0, with 26 bases in between. DNA for the CDR3: TGTGCCAGCAGCTTCATGACTCCCGGGACACTCGGCATGAACACTGAAGCTTTCTTT. Translation gives CASSFMTPGTLGMNTEAFF.

CDR3 sequence reads: CASSSDGGAINEQFF. Written as DNA, the CDR3 is TGTGCCAGTAGTAGTGACGGGGGGGCGATCAATGAGCAGTTCTTC. The chain employs TRBV19 and TRBJ2-1; 8 bases line up with TRBD2. Germline values: CDR1 LNHDA, CDR2 SQIVND (reference sequence). This CDR3 is built from 15 residues. V gave up 4 bases and J gave up 6 bases; unmatched junction bases: 8.